Listed below are T cell receptor beta chains from one sample, sequenced in a study of early T cells in non-severe SARS-CoV-2 infection. A single record per CDR3 protein comes from TCRdb applying MiXCR to the 5' RACE reads. In the table there are 75,000 to 80,000 distinct CDR3 sequences, approximately 16% of which are singletons. The sample comprised whole blood. The receptors shown here come from an adult who was a healthcare worker with PCR-confirmed SARS-CoV-2 infection or an uninfected control (not recorded which). The CDR3 runs from the conserved cysteine through the conserved F or W. D genes are given only for firm matches. The listing skips clone size in some rows; elsewhere it reads once, few, many or a size class.

V	size	D	J	DNA	CDR3
TRBV6-5	few	NA	TRBJ1-3	TGTGCCAGCAGTACGACCATCCGAAACACCATATATTTT	CASSTTIRNTIYF
TRBV29-1	NA	NA	TRBJ2-7	TGCAGCGTTGAAATAGACCCGTCCGGACCAGGCAGTAGCTACGAGCAGTACTTC	CSVEIDPSGPGSSYEQYF
TRBV12-3/TRBV12-4	NA	TRBD1	TRBJ1-2	TGTGCCAGCAGTTCGACAGGGGTCCCTAACTATGGCTACACCTTC	CASSSTGVPNYGYTF
TRBV9	NA	NA	TRBJ2-2	TGTGCCAGCAGCCCCCCTTCCGGGGAGCTGTTTTTT	CASSPPSGELFF
TRBV28	NA	TRBD1	TRBJ1-5	TGTGCCAGCAGGGACGGGACAGGTAATCAGCCCCAGCATTTT	CASRDGTGNQPQHF
TRBV11-1	NA	NA	TRBJ1-1	TGTGCCAGCAGCTTAGAGGCCCGTCTGGGCACTGAAGCTTTCTTT	CASSLEARLGTEAFF
TRBV3-1	NA	NA	TRBJ1-6	TGTGCCAGCAGCCAAGATCCTAAGGGTTCACCCCTCCACTTT	CASSQDPKGSPLHF
TRBV7-8	few	TRBD2	TRBJ2-4	TGTGCCAGCAGCCTAGCGGGAGGGCCTCGCAAAAACATTCAGTACTTC	CASSLAGGPRKNIQYF
TRBV5-7	NA	TRBD2	TRBJ2-1	TGTGCCAGCAGCCTGCGCCCTACGGCGGGAGGTATCGATGAGCAGTTCTTC	CASSLRPTAGGIDEQFF
TRBV20-1	NA	NA	TRBJ2-5	TGCAGTGCTAGGGCTTTCGGGGCGCAAGAGACCCAGTACTTC	CSARAFGAQETQYF
TRBV7-3	NA	NA	TRBJ1-1	TGTGCCAGCAGCTTAAGAGGGGGCACTGAAGCTTTCTTT	CASSLRGGTEAFF
TRBV19	NA	TRBD2	TRBJ2-2	TGTGCCAGTAGACGACAGAGAAGTATAGCGGGAGCCTTAGCACCCGGGGAGCTGTTTTTT	CASRRQRSIAGALAPGELFF
TRBV3-1	NA	NA	TRBJ1-1	TGTGCCAGCAGCCAAGTAAGAGACACACCCGTCCCTGAAGCTTTCTTT	CASSQVRDTPVPEAFF
TRBV7-9	few	NA	TRBJ2-3	TGTGCCAGCAGCCCCCCGACTCGTAATACGCAGTATTTT	CASSPPTRNTQYF
TRBV12-5	NA	NA	TRBJ2-7	TGTGCTAGTGGTTTAGACAGTCCCACGGACGAGCAGTACTTC	CASGLDSPTDEQYF
TRBV9	NA	TRBD2	TRBJ2-7	TGTGCCAGCAGCGGAACTAGCGGGAAGGCCAACGAGCAGTACTTC	CASSGTSGKANEQYF
TRBV4-2	many	NA	TRBJ2-2	TGTGCCAGCAGCCAAGTCTTCGGATGGGGGTCCGGGGAGCTGTTTTTT	CASSQVFGWGSGELFF
TRBV7-9	few	NA	TRBJ2-1	TGTGCCAGCAAAAGACTAGGGTACAATGAGCAGTTCTTC	CASKRLGYNEQFF
TRBV11-2	few	NA	TRBJ2-1	TGTGCCAGCAGCTTAAGGGGGGGCTTTGAGCAGTTCTTC	CASSLRGGFEQFF
TRBV3-1	few	NA	TRBJ2-5	TGTGCCAGCAGCCAAGATCTAGTACAAGAGACCCAGTACTTC	CASSQDLVQETQYF
TRBV6-1	many	TRBD1	TRBJ1-5	TGTGCCAGCAGTGCGGACAGGGGCAATCAGCCCCAGCATTTT	CASSADRGNQPQHF
TRBV5-1	few	TRBD2	TRBJ2-7	TGCGCCAGCAGCTTGGGACCCCGGGGACTAGTCTACGAGCAGTACTTC	CASSLGPRGLVYEQYF
TRBV18	NA	NA	TRBJ2-1	TGTGCCAGCTCACCAACCGGGACACCCAGAGACGCTGAGCAGTTCTTC	CASSPTGTPRDAEQFF
TRBV27	NA	TRBD2	TRBJ2-1	TGTGCCAGCAGTTTATTAGGACTAGCGGGAGGGCTTATTTTGAAGCAGTTCTTC	CASSLLGLAGGLILKQFF
TRBV12-3/TRBV12-4	many	NA	TRBJ1-3	TGTGCCAGCAGTTTGGGGGGGGCTGGAAACACCATATATTTT	CASSLGGAGNTIYF
TRBV18	NA	NA	TRBJ1-2	TGTGCCAGCTCACCTCGAAGGATAGAGGAGGACTATGGCTACACCTTC	CASSPRRIEEDYGYTF
TRBV3-1	NA	NA	TRBJ2-5	TGTGCCAGCAGCCAAGAACAAAGCCAAGAGACCCAGTACTTC	CASSQEQSQETQYF
TRBV7-9	few	NA	TRBJ1-4	TGTGCCAGCAGCGCCGGACGGGCTAATGAAAAACTGTTTTTT	CASSAGRANEKLFF
TRBV5-4	few	NA	TRBJ2-7	TGTGCCAGCAGCTTGGGCCCTACTAGATACGAGCAGTACTTC	CASSLGPTRYEQYF
TRBV24-1	NA	NA	TRBJ2-1	TGTGCCACCAGTGCTCCCGGGGCGAGGACCTACAATGAGCAGTTCTTC	CATSAPGARTYNEQFF
TRBV5-6	NA	TRBD1	TRBJ1-5	TGTGCCAGCAGTTGGAAACAGGGGATGAATCAGCCCCAGCATTTT	CASSWKQGMNQPQHF
TRBV4-2	many	NA	TRBJ1-5	TGTGCCAGCAGCCAAGGTAGGGGTGCAAACAGAATCAATCAGCCCCAGCATTTT	CASSQGRGANRINQPQHF
TRBV3-1	NA	TRBD2	TRBJ2-1	TGTGCCAGCAGCCAAGGTGGGCCCTTACACGGACTAGCGGGAGGCATTGAGCAGTTCTTC	CASSQGGPLHGLAGGIEQFF
TRBV28	many	NA	TRBJ2-5	TGTGCCAGCAAGGGGGAGGAGACCCAGTACTTC	CASKGEETQYF
TRBV2	few	TRBD2	TRBJ2-1	TGTGCCAGCAGGCCTAGCGGGAGGGGTTACAATGAGCAGTTCTTC	CASRPSGRGYNEQFF
TRBV20-1	NA	NA	TRBJ1-2	TGCAGTGCTACCGGACAGTGGAGCTATGGCTACACCTTC	CSATGQWSYGYTF
TRBV6-6	NA	TRBD1	TRBJ1-1	TGTGCCAGCAGCCACAGGGGTGAAGCTTTCTTT	CASSHRGEAFF
TRBV6-5	NA	NA	TRBJ1-2	TGTGCCAGCAGTTACTCGGAATCCAGGGTGCGGGTCTATGGCTACACCTTC	CASSYSESRVRVYGYTF
TRBV6-1	few	NA	TRBJ1-2	TGTGCCAGCAGTGAAATGGATGGCTACACCTTC	CASSEMDGYTF
TRBV27	few	TRBD1	TRBJ1-1	TGTGCCAGCAGTTCGAGCAGCAGGGGGACGAACACTGAAGCTTTCTTT	CASSSSSRGTNTEAFF
TRBV3-1	many	NA	TRBJ2-7	TGTGCCAGCAGCAACACGGAGGGGCGTAAGCAGTACTTC	CASSNTEGRKQYF